One sample yielded the 14 T cell receptor beta chains listed below, sequenced in a study of vaccination effects on CD4 cells after COVID-19. Their antigens remain unidentified. The ViraFEST assay expanded antigen-specific CD4+ T cells with viral peptide pools before sequencing. Culturing for roughly 9 days preceded CD4+ T cell isolation. SARS-CoV-2 infected the person between March and December 2020, as confirmed by PCR. Measured with immunoSEQ multiplex PCR; TCRdb has only the in-frame clones, and not every one. The sample includes about 45,000 clones, roughly four fifths seen only once; the top ten take approximately 28%. Specimen: CD4+ T cells from PBMCs cultured with a peptide pool, collected before COVID-19 vaccination. The source is a human donor who had a prior SARS-CoV-2 infection.

This chain joins TRBV14 and TRBJ2-3; no firm D call. V lost 5 bases, J lost 0 bases, and 9 bases lay in between. This CDR3 contains 14 residues. The germline V gene encodes CDR1 SGHDN and CDR2 FVKESK. As DNA, the CDR3 is TGTGCCAGCAGCGAATACCCTAGCACAGATACGCAGTATTTT. This encodes CASSEYPSTDTQYF.

This clone appeared a few times. The genes are TRBV5-1 and TRBJ2-1; the match to TRBD1 covers 9 bases. Trimming removed 5 bases from V and 3 bases from J; junction bases left unmatched: 3. Per the germline V gene, CDR1 is SGHRS and CDR2 is YFSETQ. The CDR3 contains 14 residues. The CDR3 protein is CASRMDRGYNEQFF. DNA of the CDR3: TGCGCCAGCAGGATGGACAGGGGCTACAATGAGCAGTTCTTC.

The CDR3 protein is CASSQKGAGNTEAFF. CDR3 coding DNA: TGCGCCAGCAGCCAGAAAGGGGCCGGGAACACTGAAGCTTTCTTT. This chain links TRBV4-1 with TRBJ1-1, with a possible D match to TRBD1 (5 bases). The CDR3 length is 15 residues. The germline CDR1 and CDR2 sequences are MGHRA and YSYEKL. The V gene lost 3 bases and the J gene lost 1 base, with 12 bases spanning the gap.

The chain links TRBV7-6 to TRBJ2-1; perhaps TRBD2 as D (5 bases). The CDR3 is 17 amino acids. Between the trimmed V and J ends, which lost 4 bases and 0 bases, there was a span of 16 bases. Germline V lookup: CDR1 SGHVS, CDR2 FNYEAQ. This CDR3 reads CASSSRGLSSSYNEQFF. The CDR3 DNA is TGTGCCAGCAGCTCCCGAGGGCTATCGAGCTCCTACAATGAGCAGTTCTTC.

This clone showed up just a few times. The V gene is TRBV4-1, the J gene TRBJ1-4; 10 nucleotides match TRBD1. J gave up 6 bases and V 4 bases, and 5 bases lay outside the gene matches. The CDR3 has 15 amino acids. Germline V gene lookup returns CDR1 MGHRA and CDR2 YSYEKL. In nucleotides, the CDR3 is TGCGCCAGCAGCCTCGAGGGGACAGGGGATGAAAAACTGTTTTTT. This gives the protein CASSLEGTGDEKLFF.

The chain has TRBV7-3 and TRBJ1-2; TRBD1 matches 10 bases. CDR1 and CDR2 (germline): SGHTA, FQGTGA. V dropped 3 bases and J dropped 4; count of bases not matched to a gene: 8. This CDR3 comprises 16 residues. DNA of the CDR3: TGTGCCAGCAGCTTCGCCAGCCGGGACAGGGGCTATGGCTACACCTTC. Its protein product is CASSFASRDRGYGYTF.

The V and J genes are TRBV11-3 and TRBJ1-1; 8 bases agree with TRBD1. CDR1 and CDR2 (germline): SGHNT, YENEEA. The length of the CDR3 is 15 residues. J lost 5 bases, V lost 1 base, and 6 bases had no gene match. CDR3 region: CASSLARGHKTEAFF. CDR3 nucleotides: TGTGCCAGCAGCTTAGCCAGGGGGCATAAGACTGAAGCTTTCTTT.

This clone has only a few counts. The rearrangement uses TRBV12-3 or TRBV12-4 and TRBJ2-2; D unresolved. The CDR3 consists of 12 residues. Trimming left V 5 bases short and J 9 bases short, with 10 bases between. CDR3 nucleotide sequence: TGTGCCAGCAGTCAGACACGGCGGGAGCTGTTTTTT. Amino acid sequence: CASSQTRRELFF.

This clone showed up just a few times. A read error may account for a junction end that differs from germline. The chain couples TRBV7-7 to TRBJ2-5; D ambiguous. The CDR3 length is 13 residues. Germline values: CDR1 SSHAT, CDR2 FNYEAQ (reference sequence). The CDR3 coding sequence is TGTGCTAGCAGCTTGCAATTCCAAGAGACCCAGTACTTC. Translation gives CASSLQFQETQYF.

The V call is TRBV14, the J call TRBJ2-3; D call uncertain. Per the germline V gene, CDR1 is SGHDN and CDR2 is FVKESK. The length of the CDR3 is 15 residues. With 5 bases removed from V and 2 bases from J, the gap between germline ends came to 14 bases. The CDR3 DNA reads as TGTGCCAGCAGCTACAAATCTGGAAACACAGATACGCAGTATTTT. The encoded protein is CASSYKSGNTDTQYF.

The rearrangement uses TRBV20-1 and TRBJ1-1; 8 bases are shared with TRBD1. Germline trimming cut 6 bases from V and 4 bases from J; bases unmatched to any gene: 10. The CDR3 has 14 residues. CDR1 is DFQATT, CDR2 SNEGSKA, per germline (reference sequence). CDR3 in amino acids: CSASRQGAGTEAFF. DNA of the CDR3: TGCAGTGCAAGTCGGCAGGGGGCGGGCACTGAAGCTTTCTTT.

Only a few counts were recorded for this clone. The J gene is TRBJ2-5, the V gene TRBV2; 9 bases agree with TRBD2. V was clipped by 3 bases and J by 4 bases; unmatched bases: 9. Germline values: CDR1 SNHLY, CDR2 FYNNEI. The CDR3 is 16 amino acids. The CDR3 DNA sequence: TGTGCCAGCAGTGACTTTTTAGCGGGAGTTGGAGAGACCCAGTACTTC. Its translation is CASSDFLAGVGETQYF.

This chain connects TRBV13 to TRBJ2-7; tentative D call: TRBD1 (7 bases). The CDR3 length is 14 residues. Germline CDR1 and CDR2: PRHDT and FYEKMQ (reference sequence). Trimming cost V 5 bases and J 2 bases, with 13 bases left between them. CDR3 amino acids: CASSGGTATYEQYF. In nucleotides, the CDR3 is TGTGCCAGCAGCGGAGGGACAGCCACCTACGAGCAGTACTTC.

This sequence joins TRBV7-2 and TRBJ1-5, with D possibly TRBD1 on 6 matching bases. Between the trimmed V and J ends, which lost 5 bases and 6 bases, there was a span of 11 bases. This CDR3 has 13 residues. Per the germline V gene, CDR1 is SGHTA and CDR2 is FQGNSA. The CDR3 DNA follows: TGTGCCAGCAGCCCAGGGGAGAGTCAGCCCCAGCATTTT. Its protein product is CASSPGESQPQHF. Based on the CDR3 plus reference TRBV7-2 and TRBJ1-5, the full variable domain is GAGVSQSPSNKVTEKGKDVELRCDPISGHTALYWYRQSLGQGLEFLIYFQGNSAPDKSGLPSDRFSAERTGGSVSTLTIQRTQQEDSAVYLCASSPGESQPQHFGDGTRLSIL.